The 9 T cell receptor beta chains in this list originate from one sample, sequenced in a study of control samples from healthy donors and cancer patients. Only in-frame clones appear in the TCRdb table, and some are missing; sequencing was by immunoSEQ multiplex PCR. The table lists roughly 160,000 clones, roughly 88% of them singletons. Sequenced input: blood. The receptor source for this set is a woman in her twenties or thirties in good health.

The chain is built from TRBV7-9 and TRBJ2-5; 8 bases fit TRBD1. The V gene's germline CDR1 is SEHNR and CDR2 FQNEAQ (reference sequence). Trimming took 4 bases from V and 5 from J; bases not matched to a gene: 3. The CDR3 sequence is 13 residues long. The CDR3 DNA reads TGTGCCAGCAGCTCCGGGACAGGCGAGACCCAGTACTTC. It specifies CASSSGTGETQYF.

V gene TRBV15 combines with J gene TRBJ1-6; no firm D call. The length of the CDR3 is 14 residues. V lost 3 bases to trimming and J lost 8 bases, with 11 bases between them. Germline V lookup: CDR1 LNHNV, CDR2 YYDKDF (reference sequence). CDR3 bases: TGTGCCACCAGCAGGGGTTACAGAGATTCACCCCTCCACTTT. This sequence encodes CATSRGYRDSPLHF.

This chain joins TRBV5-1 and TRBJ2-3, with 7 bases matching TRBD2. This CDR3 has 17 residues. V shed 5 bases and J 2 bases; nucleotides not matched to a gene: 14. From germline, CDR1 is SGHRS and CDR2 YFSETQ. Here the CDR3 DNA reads TGCGCCAGCAGAGTGGGGCTGCGGGAGTCCCCCACAGATACGCAGTATTTT. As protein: CASRVGLRESPTDTQYF.

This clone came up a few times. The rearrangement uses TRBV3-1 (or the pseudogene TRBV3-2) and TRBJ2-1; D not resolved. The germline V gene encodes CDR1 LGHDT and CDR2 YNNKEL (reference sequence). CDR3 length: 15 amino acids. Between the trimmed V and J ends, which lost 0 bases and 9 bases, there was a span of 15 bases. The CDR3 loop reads CASSQDGQVNGEQFF. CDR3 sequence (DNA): TGTGCCAGCAGCCAAGATGGGCAGGTAAACGGTGAGCAGTTCTTC.

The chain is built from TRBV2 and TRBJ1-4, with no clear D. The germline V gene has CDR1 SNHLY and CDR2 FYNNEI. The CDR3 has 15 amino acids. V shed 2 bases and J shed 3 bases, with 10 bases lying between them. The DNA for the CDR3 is TGTGCCAGCAGTGAACTCGGAGGATCTAATGAAAAACTGTTTTTT. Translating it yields CASSELGGSNEKLFF.

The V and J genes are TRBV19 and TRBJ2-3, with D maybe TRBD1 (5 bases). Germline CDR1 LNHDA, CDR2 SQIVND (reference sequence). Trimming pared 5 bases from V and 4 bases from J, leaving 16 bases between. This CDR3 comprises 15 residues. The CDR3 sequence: CASSPGHDFADTQYF. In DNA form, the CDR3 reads TGTGCCAGTAGTCCAGGACATGATTTCGCAGATACGCAGTATTTT.

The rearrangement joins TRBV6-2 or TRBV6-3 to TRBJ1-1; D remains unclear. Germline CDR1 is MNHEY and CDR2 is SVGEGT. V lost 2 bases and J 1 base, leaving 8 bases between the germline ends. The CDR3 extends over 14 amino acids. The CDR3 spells CASSYPGTNTEAFF. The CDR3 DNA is TGTGCCAGCAGTTACCCCGGAACGAACACTGAAGCTTTCTTT.

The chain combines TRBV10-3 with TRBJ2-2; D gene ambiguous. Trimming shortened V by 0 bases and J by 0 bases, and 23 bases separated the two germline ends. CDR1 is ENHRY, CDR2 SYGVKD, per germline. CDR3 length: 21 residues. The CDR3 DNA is TGTGCCATCAGTGAGTCGGCCCTTCGTCGAGGAAACCCGGCGAACACCGGGGAGCTGTTTTTT. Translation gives CAISESALRRGNPANTGELFF.

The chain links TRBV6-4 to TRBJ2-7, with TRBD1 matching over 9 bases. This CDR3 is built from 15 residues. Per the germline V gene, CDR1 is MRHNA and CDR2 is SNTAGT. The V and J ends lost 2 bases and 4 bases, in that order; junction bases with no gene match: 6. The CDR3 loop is CASSDPGQGRYEQYF. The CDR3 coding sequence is TGTGCCAGCAGTGACCCGGGACAGGGAAGGTACGAGCAGTACTTC.